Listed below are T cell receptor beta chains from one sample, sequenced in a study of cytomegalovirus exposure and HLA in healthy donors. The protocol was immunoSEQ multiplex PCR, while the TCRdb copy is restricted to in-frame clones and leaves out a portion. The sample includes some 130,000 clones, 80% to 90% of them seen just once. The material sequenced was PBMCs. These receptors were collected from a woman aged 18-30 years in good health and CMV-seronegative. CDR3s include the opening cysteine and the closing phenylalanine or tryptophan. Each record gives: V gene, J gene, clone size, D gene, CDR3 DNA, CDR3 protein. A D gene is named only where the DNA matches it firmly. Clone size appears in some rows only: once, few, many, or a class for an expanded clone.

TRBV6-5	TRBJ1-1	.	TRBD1	TGTGCCAGCAGTTACTCAGGGACAGCCTTGAACACTGAAGCTTTCTTT	CASSYSGTALNTEAFF
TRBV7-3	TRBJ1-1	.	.	TGTGCCAGCAGTCGTTCAGGGCTAGATGGGGCTGAAGCTTTCTTT	CASSRSGLDGAEAFF
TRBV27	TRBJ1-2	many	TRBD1	TGTGCCAGCAGATTACAGGGGAAGAGTGGCTACACCTTC	CASRLQGKSGYTF
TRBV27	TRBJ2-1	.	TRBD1	TGTGCCAGCAGTTTCCCAACAGGGGAAAGCTCCTACAATGAGCAGTTCTTC	CASSFPTGESSYNEQFF
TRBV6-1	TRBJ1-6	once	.	TGTGCCAGCACGGTAAGGGGCAATTCACCCCTCCACTTT	CASTVRGNSPLHF
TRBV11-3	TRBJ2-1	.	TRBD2	TGTGCCAGCAGCCCGGGACTAGCGGGGGTCAATGAGCAGTTCTTC	CASSPGLAGVNEQFF
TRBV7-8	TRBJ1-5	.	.	TGTGCCAGCAGCTTAGGGGGGCGCAATCAGCCCCAGCATTTT	CASSLGGRNQPQHF
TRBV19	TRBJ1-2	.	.	TGTGCCAGTAGTAATTGGGGCCCCTCCTATGGCTACACCTTC	CASSNWGPSYGYTF
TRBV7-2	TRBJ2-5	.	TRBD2	TGTGCCAGCAGCTTAGTGGGGCTAGCGGGGGGCCAACAAGAGACCCAGTACTTC	CASSLVGLAGGQQETQYF
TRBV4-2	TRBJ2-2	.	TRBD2	TGTGCCAGCAGCCAAGGCTCAGCGGGGGACGGGGAGCTGTTTTTT	CASSQGSAGDGELFF
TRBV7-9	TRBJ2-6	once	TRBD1	TGTGCCAGCAGCGAAAACAGGGGTCCTCTCTCTGGGGCCAACGTCCTGACTTTC	CASSENRGPLSGANVLTF
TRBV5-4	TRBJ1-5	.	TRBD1	TGTGCCAGCAGTGTGGGGACAGAGACCTTTCAGCCCCAGCATTTT	CASSVGTETFQPQHF
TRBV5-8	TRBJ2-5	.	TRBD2	TGTGCCAGCAGTCCCGGACTAGCGGGGCAGGAGACCCAGTACTTC	CASSPGLAGQETQYF
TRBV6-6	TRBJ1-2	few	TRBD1	TGTGCCAGCAGGGGACAGGGGGCCTATGGCTACACCTTC	CASRGQGAYGYTF
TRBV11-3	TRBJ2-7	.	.	TGTGCCAGCAGCTTAGAAGCGGCGGGCAGTGAGCAGTACTTC	CASSLEAAGSEQYF
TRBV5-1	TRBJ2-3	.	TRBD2	TGCGCCAGCAGCTTGACTAGCGGACGCACAGATACGCAGTATTTT	CASSLTSGRTDTQYF
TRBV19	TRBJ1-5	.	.	TGTGCCAGTAGTCAGATAAGCAATCAGCCCCAGCATTTT	CASSQISNQPQHF
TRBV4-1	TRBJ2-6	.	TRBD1	TGCGCCAGCAGCCGGAGAGGTGGACAGGGGTACTCTGGGGCCAACGTCCTGACTTTC	CASSRRGGQGYSGANVLTF
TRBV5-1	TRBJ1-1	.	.	TGCGCCAGCTCAACCTCAGGGGTAGGGACTGAAGCTTTCTTT	CASSTSGVGTEAFF
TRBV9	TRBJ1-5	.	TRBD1	TGTGCCCCTACGGCGAGATGGGGTTCGGGGACAGAACATTATAGCAATCAGCCCCAGCATTTT	CAPTARWGSGTEHYSNQPQHF
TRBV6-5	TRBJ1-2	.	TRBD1	TGTGCCAGCAGGCCGGGACAGGGCTATGGCTACACCTTC	CASRPGQGYGYTF
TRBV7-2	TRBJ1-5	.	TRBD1	TGTGCCAGCAGCCCAGGGGATGGGACAGGGAATCAGCCCCAGCATTTT	CASSPGDGTGNQPQHF
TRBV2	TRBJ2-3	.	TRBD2	TGTGCCAGCAGTGGAGGTTTGGAGCGGGGGGGCCCCACAGATACGCAGTATTTT	CASSGGLERGGPTDTQYF
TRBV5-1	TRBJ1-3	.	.	TGCGCCAGCAGCTTGGACCCTAACGCGAACTCTGGAAACACCATATATTTT	CASSLDPNANSGNTIYF
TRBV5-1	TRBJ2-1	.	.	TGCGCCAGCAGCTTGGTAGGACAGTTGGAGAATGAGCAGCTCTTC	CASSLVGQLENEQLF